This T cell receptor beta chain was obtained from a study of T cell changes during pregnancy in multiple sclerosis. TCRdb's table, derived via immunoSEQ multiplex PCR, lists solely in-frame clones and lacks some. The sample lists fewer than 50,000 clones; about 89% were seen once. The ends were cut back, 2 bases at V and 2 bases at J, with 7 bases in the middle. There are 13 residues in the CDR3. Germline values: CDR1 SGHNT, CDR2 YYREEE (reference sequence). The sequence derives from a female donor with multiple sclerosis, enrolled in a pregnancy study. The source was CD4+ T cells from peripheral blood mononuclear cells, collected in the first trimester of pregnancy. The genes are TRBV5-4 and TRBJ1-1; D gene unclear. The CDR3 nucleotides are TGTGCCAGCAGCTTACTTTTTAACACTGAAGCTTTCTTT. This encodes CASSLLFNTEAFF.